This T cell receptor beta chain came from a study of cytomegalovirus exposure and HLA in healthy donors. The germline CDR1 and CDR2 sequences are SGHRS and YFSETQ. The CDR3 runs 15 residues. V shed 4 bases and J 4 bases; nucleotides not matched to a gene: 9. A single count supports this clone. Its specificity is unknown. The PCR employed 60 Vbeta primers together with 13 Jbeta primers. The protocol was immunoSEQ multiplex PCR, while the TCRdb copy is restricted to in-frame clones and leaves out a portion. The data hold around 250,000 clones, with around 81% observed a single time. Study-level results: In a later analysis, productive TCRs from donors in an Asian-associated ancestry cluster reportedly carried fewer N-insertions than the cohort mean. In most subjects, TCR beta sequences reportedly gave accurate predictions of HLA-A and HLA-B alleles. Near-uniform donor sequencing depth was presumed by presence/absence analyses.

Though probably carrying unrecorded immune exposures, donors were nominally healthy at sampling. The chain couples TRBV5-1 to TRBJ1-1, with 8 bases identical to TRBD1. Sequencing used PBMCs. The sequence was collected from an older woman in good health and CMV-seropositive. CDR3 nucleotides: TGCGCCAGCAGCCGCACACAGGGGGTGAGCACTGAAGCTTTCTTT. Amino acids: CASSRTQGVSTEAFF.